This T cell receptor beta chain originates from a study of blood T cell repertoires in COVID-19. For the study at large: The origin of the acute and convalescent COVID-19 samples was the United States, Italy and Spain. Nucleic acid was either cDNA or gDNA, and it came from T cells, B-cell-depleted T cells, or PBMCs.

The method was immunoSEQ multiplex PCR; TCRdb's version includes in-frame clones alone and lacks a portion of them. The sample yields approximately 290,000 clones, about 90% seen once. Germline V gives CDR1 MNHEY, CDR2 SVGAGI. The V end was cut by 6 bases, the J end by 2 bases, with 13 bases between. CDR3 length: 14 residues. The chain employs TRBV6-5 and TRBJ2-5; possibly TRBD1 for D (5 bases). The origin of this receptor is a woman in her 30s with COVID-19, enrolled during active disease. Sequencing used peripheral blood. The DNA of the CDR3 is TGTGCCAGCAGACCCTCAGGGCAACAAGAGACCCAGTACTTC. Its translation: CASRPSGQQETQYF.